This T cell receptor beta chain was sequenced for a study of regulatory T cells in long-lasting Graves disease. Regarding the study as a whole: When disease was persistent, TRBV28, TRBJ1-2 and TRBJ2-5 were the favored segments.

The time point: newly diagnosed GD, antithyroid drugs for less than 3 months. Extracted PBMC RNA gave rise to the TCR library. CDR1 and CDR2 (germline): MNHEY, SMNVEV (reference sequence). The CDR3 has 16 residues. The germline V and J ends were trimmed by 8 bases and 0 bases, with 19 bases remaining between them. Library construction for TCR beta used iRepertoire HTBI primers and Arm-PCR of CDR3 regions. TCRdb reprocessed the multiplex PCR reads with MiXCR, giving one entry per CDR3 protein. Here the sample spans under 800,000 distinct CDR3 sequences, around 17% being singletons. This clonotype was seen ten or more times. Its antigen is as yet unknown. The sample was also reused in another study, on T cells in Graves' hyperthyroidism and ophthalmopathy. That source adds: The HTBI set primed first-round TCR CDR3 RT-PCR. From stable hyperthyroidism, ophthalmopathy was set apart by a 13 V-J model.

The sequence was collected from a woman aged 25 to 45 with Graves disease. The chain has TRBV27 and TRBJ1-2; D remains unclear. This specimen was peripheral blood mononuclear cells (PBMCs), taken at new diagnosis, from a patient treated with antithyroid drugs. For the CDR3, the DNA is TGTGCCAGCCAGGCGAATCCGGGAGCAGCTAACTATGGCTACACCTTC. It encodes CASQANPGAANYGYTF.